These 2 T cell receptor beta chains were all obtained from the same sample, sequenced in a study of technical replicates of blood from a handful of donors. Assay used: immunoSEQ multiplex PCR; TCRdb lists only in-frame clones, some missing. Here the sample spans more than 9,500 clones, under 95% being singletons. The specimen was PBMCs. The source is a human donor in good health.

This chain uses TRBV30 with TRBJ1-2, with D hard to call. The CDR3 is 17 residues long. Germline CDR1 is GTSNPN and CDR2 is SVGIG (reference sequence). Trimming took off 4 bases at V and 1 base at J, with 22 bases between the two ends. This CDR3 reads CAWTRGTLREDNYGYTF. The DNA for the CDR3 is TGTGCCTGGACCCGTGGTACCCTACGCGAAGATAACTATGGCTACACCTTC.

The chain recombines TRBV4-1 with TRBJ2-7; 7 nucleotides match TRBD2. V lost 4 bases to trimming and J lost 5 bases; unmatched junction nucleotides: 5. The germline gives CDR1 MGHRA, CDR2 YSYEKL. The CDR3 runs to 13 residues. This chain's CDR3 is CASSLAGVDEQYF. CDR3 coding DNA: TGCGCCAGCAGCCTTGCGGGAGTTGACGAGCAGTACTTC.